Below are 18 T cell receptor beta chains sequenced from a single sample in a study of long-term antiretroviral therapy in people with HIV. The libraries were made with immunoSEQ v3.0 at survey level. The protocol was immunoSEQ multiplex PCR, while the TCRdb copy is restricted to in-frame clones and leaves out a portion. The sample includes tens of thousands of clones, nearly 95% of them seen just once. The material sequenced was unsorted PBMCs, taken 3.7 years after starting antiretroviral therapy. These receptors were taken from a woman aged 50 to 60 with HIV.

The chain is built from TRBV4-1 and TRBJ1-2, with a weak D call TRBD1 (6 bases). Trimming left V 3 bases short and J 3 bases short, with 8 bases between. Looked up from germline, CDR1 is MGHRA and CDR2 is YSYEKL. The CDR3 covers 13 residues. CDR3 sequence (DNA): TGCGCCAGCAGCCAGCCAGGGGACTATGGCTACACCTTC. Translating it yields CASSQPGDYGYTF.

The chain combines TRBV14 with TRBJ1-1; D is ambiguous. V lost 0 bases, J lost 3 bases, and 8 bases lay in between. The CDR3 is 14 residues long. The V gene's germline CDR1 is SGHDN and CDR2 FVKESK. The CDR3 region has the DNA TGTGCCAGCAGCCAAGAATCTTTTCACACTGAAGCTTTCTTT. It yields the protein CASSQESFHTEAFF.

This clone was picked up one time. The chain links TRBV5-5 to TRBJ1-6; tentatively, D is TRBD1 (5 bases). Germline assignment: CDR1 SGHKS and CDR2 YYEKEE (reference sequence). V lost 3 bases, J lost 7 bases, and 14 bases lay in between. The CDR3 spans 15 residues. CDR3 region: CASSSLIGANSPLHF. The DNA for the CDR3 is TGTGCCAGCAGCTCCCTTATAGGGGCGAATTCACCCCTCCACTTT.

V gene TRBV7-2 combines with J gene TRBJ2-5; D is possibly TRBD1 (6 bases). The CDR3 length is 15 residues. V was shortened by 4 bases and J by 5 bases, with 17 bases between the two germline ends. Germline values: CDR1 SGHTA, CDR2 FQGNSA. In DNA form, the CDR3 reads TGTGCCAGCAGCTCTCGGACAGCCGTTGGGGAGACCCAGTACTTC. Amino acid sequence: CASSSRTAVGETQYF.

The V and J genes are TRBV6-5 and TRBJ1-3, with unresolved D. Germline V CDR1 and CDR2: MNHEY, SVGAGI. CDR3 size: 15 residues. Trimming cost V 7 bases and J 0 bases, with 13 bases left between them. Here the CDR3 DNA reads TGTGCCAGCACCCCGGCGGTGCACTCTGGAAACACCATATATTTT. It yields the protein CASTPAVHSGNTIYF.

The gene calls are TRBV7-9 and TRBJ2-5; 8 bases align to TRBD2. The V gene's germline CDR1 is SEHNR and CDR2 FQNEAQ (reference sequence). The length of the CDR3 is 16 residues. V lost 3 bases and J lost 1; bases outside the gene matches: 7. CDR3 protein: CASSFRTTSGQETQYF. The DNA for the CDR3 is TGTGCCAGCAGCTTTCGGACTACTAGCGGCCAAGAGACCCAGTACTTC.

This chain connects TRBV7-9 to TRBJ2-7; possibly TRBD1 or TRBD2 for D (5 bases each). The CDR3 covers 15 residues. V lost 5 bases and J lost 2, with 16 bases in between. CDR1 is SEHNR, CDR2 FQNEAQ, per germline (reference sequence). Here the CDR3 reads CASSDGTTMAYEQYF. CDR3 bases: TGTGCCAGCAGCGATGGGACCACCATGGCCTACGAGCAGTACTTC.

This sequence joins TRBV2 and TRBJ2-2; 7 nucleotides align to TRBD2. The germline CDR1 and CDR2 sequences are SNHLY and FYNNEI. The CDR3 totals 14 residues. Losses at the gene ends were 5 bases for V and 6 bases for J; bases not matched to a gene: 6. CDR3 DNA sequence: TGTGCCAGCAGTAGGACTAGTGTGGCCGGGGAGCTGTTTTTT. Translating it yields CASSRTSVAGELFF.

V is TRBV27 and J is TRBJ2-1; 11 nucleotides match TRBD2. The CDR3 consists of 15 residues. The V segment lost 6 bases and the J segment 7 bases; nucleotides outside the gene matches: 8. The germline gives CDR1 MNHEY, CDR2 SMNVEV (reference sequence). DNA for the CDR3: TGTGCCAGCAGCGAACTAGCGGGGGTGTTTAATGAGCAGTTCTTC. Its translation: CASSELAGVFNEQFF.

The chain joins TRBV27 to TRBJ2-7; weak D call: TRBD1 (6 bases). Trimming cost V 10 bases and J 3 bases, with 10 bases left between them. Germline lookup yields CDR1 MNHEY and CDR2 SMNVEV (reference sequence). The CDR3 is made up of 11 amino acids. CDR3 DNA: TGTGCCACCGGACAGTACTACGAGCAGTACTTC. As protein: CATGQYYEQYF.

The CDR3 spells CASRAGQGLCGNTIYF. CDR3 DNA sequence: TGTGCCAGCAGGGCCGGACAGGGACTTTGTGGAAACACCATATATTTT. The V and J genes are TRBV7-4 and TRBJ1-3; 8 nucleotides align to TRBD1. J lost 3 bases, V lost 6 bases, and 10 bases had no gene match. Germline CDR1 SGHVT, CDR2 SQSDAQ. The CDR3 loop spans 16 amino acids.

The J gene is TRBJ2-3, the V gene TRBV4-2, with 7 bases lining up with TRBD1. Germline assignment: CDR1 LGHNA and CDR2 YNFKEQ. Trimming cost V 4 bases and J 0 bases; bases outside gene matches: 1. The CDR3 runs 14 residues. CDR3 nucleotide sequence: TGTGCCAGCAGCCTGACAGGGAGCACAGATACGCAGTATTTT. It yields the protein CASSLTGSTDTQYF.

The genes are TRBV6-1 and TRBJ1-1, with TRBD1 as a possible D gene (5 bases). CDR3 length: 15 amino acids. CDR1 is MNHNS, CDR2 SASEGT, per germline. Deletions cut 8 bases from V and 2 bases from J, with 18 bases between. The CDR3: CASPFRAGSNTEAFF. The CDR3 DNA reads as TGTGCCAGCCCATTTAGGGCAGGGTCAAACACTGAAGCTTTCTTT.

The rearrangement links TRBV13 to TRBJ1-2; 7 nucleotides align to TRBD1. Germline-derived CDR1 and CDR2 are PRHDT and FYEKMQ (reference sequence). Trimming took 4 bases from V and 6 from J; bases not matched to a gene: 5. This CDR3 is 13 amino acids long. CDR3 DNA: TGTGCCAGCAGCTACAGGGGAAGCGATGGCTACACCTTC. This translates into CASSYRGSDGYTF.

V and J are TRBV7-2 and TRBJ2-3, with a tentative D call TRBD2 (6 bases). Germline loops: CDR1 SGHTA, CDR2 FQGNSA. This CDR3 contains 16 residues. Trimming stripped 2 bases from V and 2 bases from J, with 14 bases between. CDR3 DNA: TGTGCCAGCAGCTTAATGGCGGGGTCGGACACAGATACGCAGTATTTT. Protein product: CASSLMAGSDTDTQYF. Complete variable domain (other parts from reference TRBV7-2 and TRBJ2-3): GAGVSQSPSNKVTEKGKDVELRCDPISGHTALYWYRQSLGQGLEFLIYFQGNSAPDKSGLPSDRFSAERTGGSVSTLTIQRTQQEDSAVYLCASSLMAGSDTDTQYFGPGTRLTVL.

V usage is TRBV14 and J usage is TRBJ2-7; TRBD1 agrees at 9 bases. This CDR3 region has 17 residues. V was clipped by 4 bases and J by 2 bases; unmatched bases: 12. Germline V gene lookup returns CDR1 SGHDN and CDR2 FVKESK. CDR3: CASSPKGLRDRAYEQYF. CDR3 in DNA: TGTGCCAGCAGCCCAAAAGGCCTCCGGGACAGGGCCTACGAGCAGTACTTC.

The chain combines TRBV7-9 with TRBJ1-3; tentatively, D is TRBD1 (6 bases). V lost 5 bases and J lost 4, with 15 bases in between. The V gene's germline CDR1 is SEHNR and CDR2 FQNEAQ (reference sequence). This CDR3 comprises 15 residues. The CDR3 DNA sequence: TGTGCCAGCAGCCCGATCAGGGGCCAAGGAAACACCATATATTTT. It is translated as CASSPIRGQGNTIYF. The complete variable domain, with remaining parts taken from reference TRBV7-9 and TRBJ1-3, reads DTGVSQNPRHKITKRGQNVTFRCDPISEHNRLYWYRQTLGQGPEFLTYFQNEAQLEKSRLLSDRFSAERPKGSFSTLEIQRTEQGDSAMYLCASSPIRGQGNTIYFGEGSWLTVV.

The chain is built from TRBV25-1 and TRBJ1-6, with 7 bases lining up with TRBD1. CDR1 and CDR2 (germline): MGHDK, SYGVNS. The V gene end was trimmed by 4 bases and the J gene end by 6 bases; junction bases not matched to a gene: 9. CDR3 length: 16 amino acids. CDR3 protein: CASSARGQRLNSPLHF. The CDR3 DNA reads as TGTGCCAGCAGTGCCCGGGGACAGAGACTTAATTCACCCCTCCACTTT.